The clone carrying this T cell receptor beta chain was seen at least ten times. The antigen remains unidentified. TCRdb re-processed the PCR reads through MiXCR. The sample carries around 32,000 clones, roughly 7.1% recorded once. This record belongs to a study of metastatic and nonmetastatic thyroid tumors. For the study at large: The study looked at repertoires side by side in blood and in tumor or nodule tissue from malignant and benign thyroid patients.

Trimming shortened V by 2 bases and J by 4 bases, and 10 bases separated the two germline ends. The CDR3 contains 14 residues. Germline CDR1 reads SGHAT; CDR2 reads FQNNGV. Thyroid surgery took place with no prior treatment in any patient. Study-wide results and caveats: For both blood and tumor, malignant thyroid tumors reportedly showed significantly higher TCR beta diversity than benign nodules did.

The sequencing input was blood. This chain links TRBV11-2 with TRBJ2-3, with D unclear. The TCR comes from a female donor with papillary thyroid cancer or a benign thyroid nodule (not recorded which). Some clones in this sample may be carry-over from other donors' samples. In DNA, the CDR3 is TGTGCCAGCAGCTTACAGATAGCCCCAGATACGCAGTATTTT. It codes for CASSLQIAPDTQYF.